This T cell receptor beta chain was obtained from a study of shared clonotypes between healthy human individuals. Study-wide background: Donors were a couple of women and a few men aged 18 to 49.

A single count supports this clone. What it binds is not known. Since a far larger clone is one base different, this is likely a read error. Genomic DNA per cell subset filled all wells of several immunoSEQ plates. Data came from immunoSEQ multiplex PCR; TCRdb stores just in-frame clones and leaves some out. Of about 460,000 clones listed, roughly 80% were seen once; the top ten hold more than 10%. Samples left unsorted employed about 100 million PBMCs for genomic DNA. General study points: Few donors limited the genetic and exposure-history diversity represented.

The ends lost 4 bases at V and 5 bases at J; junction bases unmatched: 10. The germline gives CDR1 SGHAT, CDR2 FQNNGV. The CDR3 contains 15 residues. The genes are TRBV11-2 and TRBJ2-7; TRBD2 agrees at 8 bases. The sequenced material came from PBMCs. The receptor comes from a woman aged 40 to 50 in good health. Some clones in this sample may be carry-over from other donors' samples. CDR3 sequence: CASSSQTGTRNEQYF. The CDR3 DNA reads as TGTGCCAGCAGCTCTCAGACCGGGACTAGGAACGAGCAGTACTTC. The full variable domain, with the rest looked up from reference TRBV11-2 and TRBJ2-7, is EAGVAQSPRYKIIEKRQSVAFWCNPISGHATLYWYQQILGQGPKLLIQFQNNGVVDDSQLPKDRFSAERLKGVDSTLKIQPAKLEDSAVYLCASSSQTGTRNEQYFGPGTRLTVT.